This T cell receptor (beta chain) stems from a study of T cells in Graves' hyperthyroidism and ophthalmopathy. Whole-study findings and limits: In blood, most of the thyroid clonotypes expanded above 0.001 were also present.

Patients were excluded for uncontrolled infection, other autoimmune disease, pregnancy or lactation. This clonotype occurred a few times. Its specificity is not known. CDR3 length: 15 amino acids. CDR1 and CDR2 (germline): SGHRS, YFSETQ. V dropped 2 bases and J dropped 6 bases, with 14 bases sitting between them. Researchers took RNA transcripts and amplified the TCR beta CDR3 regions from them. The HTBI set primed first-round TCR CDR3 RT-PCR. TCRdb recomputed calls from the multiplex PCR reads with MiXCR, one row per CDR3 protein. This table has roughly 170,000 distinct CDR3 sequences, approximately 9% appearing once.

Sequencing input: blood. The sequence was collected from a woman under 30 with Graves' hyperthyroidism that later progressed to Graves' ophthalmopathy. The chain carries TRBV5-1 and TRBJ2-2; D gene uncertain. CDR3 loop: CASSLYLFSSGELFF. CDR3 bases: TGCGCCAGCAGCTTATACCTCTTTTCTTCCGGGGAGCTGTTTTTT.